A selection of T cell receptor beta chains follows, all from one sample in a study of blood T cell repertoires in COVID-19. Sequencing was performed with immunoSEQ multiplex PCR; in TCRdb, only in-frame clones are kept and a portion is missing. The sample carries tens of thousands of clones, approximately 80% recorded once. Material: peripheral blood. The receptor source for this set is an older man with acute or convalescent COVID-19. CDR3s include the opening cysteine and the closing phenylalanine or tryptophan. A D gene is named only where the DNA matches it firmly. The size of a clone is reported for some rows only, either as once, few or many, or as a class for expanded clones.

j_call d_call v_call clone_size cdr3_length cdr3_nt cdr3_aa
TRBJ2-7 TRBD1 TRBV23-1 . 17 TGCGCCAGCAGTCAATCCAGGGGACAGGGACTGGGCTACGAGCAGTACTTC CASSQSRGQGLGYEQYF
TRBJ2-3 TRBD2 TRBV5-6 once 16 TGTGCCAGCAGCTTTTGGTCCGGGAGGCCTGGGGATACGCAGTATTTT CASSFWSGRPGDTQYF
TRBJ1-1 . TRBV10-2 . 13 TGCGCCAGCAGGGAACAGATGAACACTGAAGCTTTCTTT CASREQMNTEAFF
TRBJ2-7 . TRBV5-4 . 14 TGTGCCAGCAGCTTGGTCGGAGGTCTGGGCGAGCAGTACTTC CASSLVGGLGEQYF
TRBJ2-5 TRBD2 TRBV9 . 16 TGTGCCAGCAGCCCCTTAGCGGGAGGGCCGGGGGAGACCCAGTACTTC CASSPLAGGPGETQYF
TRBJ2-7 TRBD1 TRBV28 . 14 TGTGCCAGCAGTGGGGACAGCCTAATGGACGAGCAGTACTTC CASSGDSLMDEQYF
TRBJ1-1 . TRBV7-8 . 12 TGTGCCAGCAGCTACAATACCGCTGAAGCTTTCTTT CASSYNTAEAFF
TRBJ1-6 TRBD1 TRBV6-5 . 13 TGTGCCAGCAGTTACGGGACAGGCTCACCCCTCCACTTT CASSYGTGSPLHF
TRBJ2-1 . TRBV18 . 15 TGTGCCAGCTCACCCCGTCGGGAGCGGCACAATGAGCAGTTCTTC CASSPRRERHNEQFF
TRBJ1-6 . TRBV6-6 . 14 TGTGCCAGCAGTTACGCGTCGTTAAATTCACCCCTCCACTTT CASSYASLNSPLHF
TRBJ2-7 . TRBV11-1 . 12 TGTGCCAGCAGCTTAGGGGTAGCCGAGCAGTACTTC CASSLGVAEQYF
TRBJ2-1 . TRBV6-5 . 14 TGTGCCAGCACTCCGCCGGGGTCCTACAATGAGCAGTTCTTC CASTPPGSYNEQFF
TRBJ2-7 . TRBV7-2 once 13 TGTGCCAGCAGCCCGCGGCGGTCCTACGAGCAGTACTTC CASSPRRSYEQYF
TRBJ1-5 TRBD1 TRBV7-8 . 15 TGTGCCAGCAGCTTAGAGACAGGGAACAATCAGCCCCAGCATTTT CASSLETGNNQPQHF
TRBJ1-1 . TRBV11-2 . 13 TGTGCCAGCAGCTTATCGGGGAACACTGAAGCTTTCTTT CASSLSGNTEAFF
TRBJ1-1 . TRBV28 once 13 TGTGCCAGCAGATCAGGGAAACATACTGAAGCTTTCTTT CASRSGKHTEAFF
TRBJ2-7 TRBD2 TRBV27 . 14 TGTGCCAGCAGCCGGACTAGCGGGAGTTACGAGCAGTACTTC CASSRTSGSYEQYF
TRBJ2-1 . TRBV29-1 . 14 TGCAGCGTTGCGGGTAGCGCCGCCTACAATGAGCAGTTCTTC CSVAGSAAYNEQFF
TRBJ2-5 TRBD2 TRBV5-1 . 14 TGCGCCAGCAGCTTGGGGCTAGCGGGCGAGACCCAGTACTTC CASSLGLAGETQYF
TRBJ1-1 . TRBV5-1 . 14 TGCGCCAGCAGCCGGTTACAGGGAACGGCTGAAGCTTTCTTT CASSRLQGTAEAFF
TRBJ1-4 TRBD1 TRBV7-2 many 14 TGTGCCAGCAGCTCCAGGGACAGCAATGAAAAACTGTTTTTT CASSSRDSNEKLFF
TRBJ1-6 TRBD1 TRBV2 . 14 TGTGCCAGCCGCCCGGACAGGGAAAATTCACCCCTCCACTTT CASRPDRENSPLHF
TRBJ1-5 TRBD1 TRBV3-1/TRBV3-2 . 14 TGTGCCAGCAGCTACGGACAGGGGTATCAGCCCCAGCATTTT CASSYGQGYQPQHF
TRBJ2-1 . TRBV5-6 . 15 TGTGCCAGCAGCTTGGGAGGTCTTCGTTACAATGAGCAGTTCTTC CASSLGGLRYNEQFF
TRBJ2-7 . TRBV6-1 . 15 TGTGCCAGCTCCTCAGCCCAGGGGCGCGTAAGCGAGCAGTACTTC CASSSAQGRVSEQYF
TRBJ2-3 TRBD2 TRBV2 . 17 TGTGCCAGCAGTGATCTCGGGACTAGCGGTAGCACAGATACGCAGTATTTT CASSDLGTSGSTDTQYF
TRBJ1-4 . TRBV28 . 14 TGTGCCAGCACTCCCCCCGACGGGGGAGGGAAACTGTTTTTT CASTPPDGGGKLFF
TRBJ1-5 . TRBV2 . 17 TGTGCCAGCAGTGCCCGAGGTAAGGGGCAGGGAGGTCAGCCCCAGCATTTT CASSARGKGQGGQPQHF
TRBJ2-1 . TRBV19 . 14 TGTGCCAGTAAACTTCGACAGGTAGACAATGAGCAGTTCTTC CASKLRQVDNEQFF
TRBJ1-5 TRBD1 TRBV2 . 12 TGTGCCAGCCGACAGGGGACGGGGCCCCAGCATTTT CASRQGTGPQHF
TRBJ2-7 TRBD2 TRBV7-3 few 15 TGTGCCAGCAGCTTTTTCGAAGCGGGAAGGTACGAGCAGTACTTC CASSFFEAGRYEQYF
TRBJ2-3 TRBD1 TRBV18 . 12 TGTGCCAGCTCACCAGAGGGGGCTACGCAGTATTTT CASSPEGATQYF
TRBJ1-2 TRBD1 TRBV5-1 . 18 TGCGCCAGCAGCTCCCAAGGTCCGGGACAGGGAGTCCGGGGTGGCTACACCTTC CASSSQGPGQGVRGGYTF
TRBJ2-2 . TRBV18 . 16 TGTGCCAGCTCTTCCTCCGGGACACGGAACACCGGGGAGCTGTTTTTT CASSSSGTRNTGELFF
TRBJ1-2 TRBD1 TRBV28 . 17 TGTGCCAGCAGTTTATACGGGCAGGGGGCCTCTAACTATGGCTACACCTTC CASSLYGQGASNYGYTF
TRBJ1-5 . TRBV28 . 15 TGTGCCAGCAGTTTCAGGGCTGGGAGCAATCAGCCCCAGCATTTT CASSFRAGSNQPQHF
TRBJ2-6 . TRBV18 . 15 TGTGCCAGCTCGCACTACGGGGCTGGGGCCAACGTCCTGACTTTC CASSHYGAGANVLTF
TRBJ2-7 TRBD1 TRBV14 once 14 TGTGCCAGCAGCCAAACCGGGACAGGTCAAAGGCAGTACTTC CASSQTGTGQRQYF
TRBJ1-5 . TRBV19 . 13 TGTGCCAGTAGTAAGACAGGCAATCAGCCCCAGCATTTT CASSKTGNQPQHF
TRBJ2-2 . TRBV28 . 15 TGTGCCAGCAGTTTACACAGTACGAACACCGGGGAGCTGTTTTTT CASSLHSTNTGELFF
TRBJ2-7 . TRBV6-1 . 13 TGTGCCAGCAGTGAATGGGGGGTCTACGAGCAGTACTTC CASSEWGVYEQYF
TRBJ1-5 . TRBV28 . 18 TGTGCCAGCAGTTTATTATCGGGAGCCCTTTCGGGCGGTCAGCCCCAGCATTTT CASSLLSGALSGGQPQHF
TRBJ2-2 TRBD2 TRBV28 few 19 TGTGCCAGCAGTTTAAGAGCGGGACTAGCGGGAGATTGGACCGGGGAGCTGTTTTTT CASSLRAGLAGDWTGELFF
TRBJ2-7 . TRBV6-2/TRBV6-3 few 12 TGTGCCAGCAGTCTACAGGGCCACGAGCAGTACTTC CASSLQGHEQYF
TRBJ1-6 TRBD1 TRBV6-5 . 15 TGTGCCAGCAGCCCCCGGGACAGGAGTAATTCACCCCTCCACTTT CASSPRDRSNSPLHF
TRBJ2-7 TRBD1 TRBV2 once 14 TGTGCCAGCAGTGAACGACAGGGGGTATACGAGCAGTACTTC CASSERQGVYEQYF
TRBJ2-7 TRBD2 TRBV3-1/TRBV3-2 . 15 TGTGCCAGCAGCCGTATAACCAGCGGGGGTTACGAGCAGTACTTC CASSRITSGGYEQYF
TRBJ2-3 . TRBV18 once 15 TGTGCCAGCTCACCACAGCAGGGCACCACAGATACGCAGTATTTT CASSPQQGTTDTQYF
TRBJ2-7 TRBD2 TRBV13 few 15 TGTGCCAGCAGCAGGGGACTAGCGGCAAACTACGAGCAGTACTTC CASSRGLAANYEQYF
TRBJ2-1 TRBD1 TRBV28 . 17 TGTGCCAGTACAGGGGGGAGAGGCGGAAGCTCCTACAATGAGCAGTTCTTC CASTGGRGGSSYNEQFF
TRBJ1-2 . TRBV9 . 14 TGTGCCAGCAGCGTAGGTTCGGGGAACTATGGCTACACCTTC CASSVGSGNYGYTF
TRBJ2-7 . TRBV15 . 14 TGTGCCACCAGCAGAGATACCCCAGGCTACGAGCAGTACTTC CATSRDTPGYEQYF
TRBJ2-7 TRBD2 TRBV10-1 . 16 TGCGCCAGCAGTGATCTGGGACTAGCGGGATCTAACGAGCAGTACTTC CASSDLGLAGSNEQYF
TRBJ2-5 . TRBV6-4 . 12 TGTGCCAGCAGGGGGGGGCAAAAGACCCAGTACTTC CASRGGQKTQYF
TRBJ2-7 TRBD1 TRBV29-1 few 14 TGCAGCGTTCACAGTGGGACAGGAACCTACGAGCAGTACTTC CSVHSGTGTYEQYF
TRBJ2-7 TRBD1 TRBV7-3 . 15 TGTGCCAGCAGCAGGTCCGGGACAGGTCTCTACGAGCAGTACTTC CASSRSGTGLYEQYF